Detailed here is one TCR beta chain. Which antigen it targets is not known. A much larger clone lies a single base off, so this may be a read error. The library was generated by multiplex PCR. The sequencer was an Illumina HiSeq 4000. iRepertoire HTBI primers and Arm-PCR amplification of CDR3 regions were used to construct TCR beta libraries. PCR products were gel purified before sequencing. On the study's bioinformatics: Across samples, 55 to 80 TRBV and roughly 13 TRBJ segments were identified and used for gene usage analysis of CDR3 amino acid clonotypes. COPE and FqMerger were used to merge filtered high-quality paired reads into contigs. Contigs were aligned with BLAST to IMGT TRBV, TRBD and TRBJ reference genes, and CDR3 was defined per IMGT. Clonotypes above 0.1% frequency were classified as highly expanded clones. Repertoire diversity was measured by Shannon entropy, and V-J evenness by the Gini coefficient. Public clonotypes were defined as clonotypes shared by more than one individual. TCRdb applied fastp at Q25 and MiXCR to the public reads, then kept only in-frame beta chains. Under each unique CDR3 protein, matching rows form one entry showing the most common genes and DNA. TCRdb, rather than the study authors, made the V and J calls. Across this sample there are 300,000 to 350,000 distinct CDR3 sequences, with about 18% seen only once. The leading ten clones occupy around 30% of the sample.

This specimen comes from a study of regulatory T cells in long-lasting Graves disease listed by TCRdb under 2021. Broadly, across the study: Persistent Graves' disease meant more than 5 years of antithyroid drug treatment with TSH receptor autoantibodies that stayed positive. This study used TCR sequencing and RNA sequencing of peripheral blood to compare persistent Graves' disease patients against newly diagnosed Graves' disease patients. The study was registered as a clinical trial and conducted in China. TCR sequencing covered about 13 persistent and approximately 20 newly diagnosed Graves' disease patients, around 35 samples in total. Persistent Graves' disease patients in the clinical cohort had taken antithyroid drugs for roughly ten years on average.

From the cysteine through the phenylalanine, the CDR3 covers 14 amino acids. The read is trimmed to its CDR3 DNA, 42 bases read in frame from base 1. The germline V gene (reference sequence) specifies SEHNR as CDR1 and FQNEAQ as CDR2. The time point label on this specimen signifies: persistent/refractory GD, antithyroid drugs over 5 years with positive TRAb. For both TCR sequencing and RNA sequencing, RNA was extracted from PBMCs in TRIzol. Graves' disease was diagnosed according to American Thyroid Association guidelines. Patients were recruited from an endocrinology department in Xi'an, China. Each patient gave approximately 8.8 milliliters of peripheral blood, collected in an EDTA anticoagulant tube. Ficoll Paque Plus density gradient separation was used to isolate PBMCs, and no additional T cell sorting was done. RNA quality was checked with an Agilent 2100 Bioanalyzer and agarose gel, and concentration with a NanoDrop 2000.

Broad study findings and their caveats: As a limitation, the authors acknowledged that the small sample size may reduce accuracy. A larger number of public clonotypes was shared among persistent patients (fewer than 3,000) than among newly diagnosed patients (over 850). Persistent disease showed preferential use of TRBV28, TRBJ1-2 and TRBJ2-5, whereas newly diagnosed disease favored TRBV20-1 and TRBJ2-1. Sequencing and analysis were restricted to the TCR beta chain. Only peripheral blood was studied, because thyroid tissue, the primary lesion, was inaccessible. Compared with newly diagnosed patients, persistent Graves' disease patients had lower TCR Shannon entropy and fewer highly expanded clones, which suggests clonal expansion.

This receptor chain uses TRBV7-9 and TRBJ1-5; no D gene can be assigned with confidence. This specimen was peripheral blood mononuclear cells (PBMCs), taken when the disease was refractory, from a patient treated with antithyroid drugs. This TCR derives from a female donor with Graves disease. The nucleotide sequence is TGTGTCAGCAGCTTAATGTATAGCAATCAGCCCCAGCATTTT. It is translated as CVSSLMYSNQPQHF.